The clone carrying this T cell receptor beta chain was detected only a few times. This specimen comes from a study of response to subunit inactivated influenza vaccine. The CDR3 consists of 13 residues. The germline V gene has CDR1 DFQATT and CDR2 SNEGSKA (reference sequence). V was clipped by 6 bases and J by 6 bases, with 16 bases between them. TCRdb called the RT-PCR reads again in MiXCR, with one record for every CDR3 protein. The data show around 570,000 distinct CDR3 sequences, with approximately 10% seen just once and approximately 10% held by the top ten. The same specimen was also included in a second study, on T cells expressing NK-cell markers. That work contributes: 5'RACE template switching built TCR beta cDNA with unique molecular identifiers. In sorted CD3+CD56+NKG2C+, CD3+CD56+NKG2C- and CD3+CD56-NKG2C+ T cells, TCR beta repertoires were obtained. In about 6 donors, dominant CD3+CD56+NKG2C+ clonotypes ranked among the top 10 CD8+ clonotypes. Uncertainty persisted over the HCMV specificity of expanded NKG2C+ T cell clones.

This material consisted of PBMCs from blood, taken on the day of vaccination. The chain joins TRBV20-1 to TRBJ2-3; no clear D gene. The clonotype comes from a man aged 50-60 years who received an inactivated influenza vaccine. For the CDR3, the DNA is TGCAGTGCCGGCGCTGGGGAAATCGATACGCAGTATTTT. Translated, it gives CSAGAGEIDTQYF.